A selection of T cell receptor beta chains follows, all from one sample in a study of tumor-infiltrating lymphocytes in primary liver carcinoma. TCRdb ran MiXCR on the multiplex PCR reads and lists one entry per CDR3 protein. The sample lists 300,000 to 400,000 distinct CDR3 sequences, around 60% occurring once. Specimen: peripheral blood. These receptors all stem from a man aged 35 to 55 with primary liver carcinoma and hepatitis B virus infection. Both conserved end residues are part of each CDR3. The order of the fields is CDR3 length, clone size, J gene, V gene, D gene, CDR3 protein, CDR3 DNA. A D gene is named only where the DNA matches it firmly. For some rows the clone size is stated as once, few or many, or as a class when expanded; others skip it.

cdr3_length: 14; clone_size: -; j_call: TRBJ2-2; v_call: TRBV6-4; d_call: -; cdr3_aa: CASSVSRQTGELFF; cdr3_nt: TGTGCCAGCAGTGTATCACGGCAGACCGGGGAGCTGTTTTTT
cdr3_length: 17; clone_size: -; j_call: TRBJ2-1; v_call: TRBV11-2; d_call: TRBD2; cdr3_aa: CASSLAVSGGSYDEQFF; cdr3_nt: TGTGCCAGTAGCTTAGCGGTTAGCGGGGGGTCCTACGATGAGCAGTTCTTC
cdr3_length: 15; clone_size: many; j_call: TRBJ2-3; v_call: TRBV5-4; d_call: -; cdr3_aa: CASSLVGAGADTQYF; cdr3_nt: TGTGCCAGCAGCTTGGTAGGTGCAGGGGCTGATACGCAGTATTTT
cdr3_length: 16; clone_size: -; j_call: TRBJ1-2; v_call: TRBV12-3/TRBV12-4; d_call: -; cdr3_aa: CASGPPALGVNYGYAF; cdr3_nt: TGTGCCAGCGGCCCCCCGGCTCTCGGCGTTAACTATGGCTACGCCTTC
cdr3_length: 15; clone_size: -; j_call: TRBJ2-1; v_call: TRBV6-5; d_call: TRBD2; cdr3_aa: CTSSKLAGLGNEQFF; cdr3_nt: TGTACCAGCAGTAAACTAGCGGGCCTAGGGAATGAGCAGTTCTTC
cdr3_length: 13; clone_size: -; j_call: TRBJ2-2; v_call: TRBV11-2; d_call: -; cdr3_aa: CANTRGVAGELFF; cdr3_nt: TGCGCCAACACGAGGGGGGTCGCCGGGGAGCTGTTTTTT
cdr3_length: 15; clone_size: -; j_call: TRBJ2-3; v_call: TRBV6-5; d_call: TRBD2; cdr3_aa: CATTSVGEGTDTQYF; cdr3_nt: TGTGCCACCACTTCAGTGGGGGAGGGAACAGATACGCAGTATTTT
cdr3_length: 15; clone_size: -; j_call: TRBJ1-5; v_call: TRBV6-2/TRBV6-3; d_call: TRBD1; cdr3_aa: CASSTGGKGNQPQHF; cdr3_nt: TGTGCCAGCAGTACAGGGGGCAAAGGCAATCAGCCCCAGCATTTT
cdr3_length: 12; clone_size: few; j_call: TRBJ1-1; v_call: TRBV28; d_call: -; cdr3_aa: CASEQGGTEAFF; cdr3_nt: TGTGCCAGCGAACAGGGTGGCACTGAAGCTTTCTTT
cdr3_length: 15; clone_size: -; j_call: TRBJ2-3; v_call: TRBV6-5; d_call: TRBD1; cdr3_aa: CASSAQGADTDTQYF; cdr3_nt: TGTGCCAGCAGTGCACAGGGGGCCGACACAGATACGCAGTATTTT
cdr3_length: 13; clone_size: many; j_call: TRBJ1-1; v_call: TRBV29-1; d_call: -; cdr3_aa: CSVGGAGNTEAFF; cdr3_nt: TGCAGCGTTGGTGGGGCGGGCAACACTGAAGCTTTCTTT